The TCR beta chain under discussion was sequenced for a study of blood T cell repertoires in COVID-19. Study background: COVID-19 samples collected from the United States, Italy and Spain covered acute and convalescent phases.

Germline V gene data show CDR1 as SGHDT and CDR2 as YYEEEE. This CDR3 comprises 13 residues. V was clipped by 3 bases and J by 5 bases, with 9 bases between them. Original handling: It was from reference gene primer amplification that nucleated cell counts were estimated. Method: immunoSEQ multiplex PCR; TCRdb's copy keeps in-frame clones and lacks some. The V and J calls and clone size are taken from that table; D and trimming were inferred from the DNA. This sample has roughly 180,000 clones, with 82% found just once. The sequencing sample was made of PBMCs or T cells enriched from blood (not recorded which). The origin of this receptor is a man aged 55 to 70 who had recovered from COVID-19. The chain has TRBV5-6 and TRBJ1-5; the D is unclear. In nucleotides, the CDR3 is TGTGCCAGCAGCTCCTATCCCGATCAGCCCCAGCATTTT. Translation gives CASSSYPDQPQHF.